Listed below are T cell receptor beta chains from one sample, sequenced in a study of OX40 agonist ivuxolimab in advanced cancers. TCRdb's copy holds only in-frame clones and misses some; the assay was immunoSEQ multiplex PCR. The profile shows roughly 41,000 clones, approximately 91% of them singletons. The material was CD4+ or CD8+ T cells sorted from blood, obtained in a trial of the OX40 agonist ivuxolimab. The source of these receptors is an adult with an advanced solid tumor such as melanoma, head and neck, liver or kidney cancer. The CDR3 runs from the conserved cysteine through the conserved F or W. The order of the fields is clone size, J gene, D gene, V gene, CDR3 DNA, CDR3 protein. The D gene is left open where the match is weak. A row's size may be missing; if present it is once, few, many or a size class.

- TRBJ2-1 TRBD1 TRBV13 TGTGCCAGCAGCCGCCCCCTGAGGGGGCAAGAGCAGTTCTTC CASSRPLRGQEQFF
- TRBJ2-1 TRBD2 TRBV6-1 TGTGCCAGCAGTGAGGAACTAGCGGGGGGGCAACACAATGAGCAGTTCTTC CASSEELAGGQHNEQFF
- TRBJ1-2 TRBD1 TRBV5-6 TGTGCCAGCAGCCTGGGACAGGGGCGCTACACCTTC CASSLGQGRYTF
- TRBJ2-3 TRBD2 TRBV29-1 TGCAGCGTTAACCCCGGACTAGCCCAGGTGGATACGCAGTATTTT CSVNPGLAQVDTQYF
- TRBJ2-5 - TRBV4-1 TGCGCCAGCAGCGCGCGTTCGGAGACCCAGTACTTC CASSARSETQYF
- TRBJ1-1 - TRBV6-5 TGTGCCAGCAGTCCAGGGGTTACTGAAGCTTTCTTT CASSPGVTEAFF
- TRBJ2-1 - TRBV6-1 TGTGCCAGCAGTGCCTTGGACTTGTTAAGCCTGAACAATGAGCAGTTCTTC CASSALDLLSLNNEQFF
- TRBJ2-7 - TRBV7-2 TGTGCCAGCAGCTATGTCCCCTACGAGCAGTACTTC CASSYVPYEQYF
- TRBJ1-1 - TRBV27 TGTGCCAGCAGTTTACAAGGAAACACTGAAGCTTTCTTT CASSLQGNTEAFF
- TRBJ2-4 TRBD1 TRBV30 TGTGCCTGGAGCACAGGGGATAGGGGAAACATTCAGTACTTC CAWSTGDRGNIQYF
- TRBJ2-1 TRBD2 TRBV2 TGTGCCAGCAGCTCCCGGGACTACAATATTAACAATGAGCAGTTCTTC CASSSRDYNINNEQFF
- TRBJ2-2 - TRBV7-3 TGTGCCAGCAGCCAATGGGGGGCAACGGCCGGGGAGCTGTTTTTT CASSQWGATAGELFF
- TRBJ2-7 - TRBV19 TGTGCCAGTAGTATGGCCGGTCGTACATACGAGCAGTACTTC CASSMAGRTYEQYF
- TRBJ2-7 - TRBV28 TGTGCCAGCAGTTTCGAGGAGGGGCCCCCGAAGCAGTACTTC CASSFEEGPPKQYF
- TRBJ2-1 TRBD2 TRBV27 TGTGCCAGCAGTTTAGTAGCGGGGGGGAATGAGCAGTTCTTC CASSLVAGGNEQFF
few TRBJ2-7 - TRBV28 TGTGCCAGCAGCTTATACAGGAACGAGCAGTACTTC CASSLYRNEQYF
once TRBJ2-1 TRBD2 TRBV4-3 TGCGCCAGCAGCCAAGATTCTGGACTAGTTTACAATGAGCAGTTCTTC CASSQDSGLVYNEQFF
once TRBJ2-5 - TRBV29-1 TGCAGCGTTCCCATTTGGGACGGGGAAGAGACCCAGTACTTC CSVPIWDGEETQYF
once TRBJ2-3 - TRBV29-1 TGCAGCGTTCTGTGGGAAGGGCAGTATTTT CSVLWEGQYF
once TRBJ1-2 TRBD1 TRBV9 TGTGCCAGCACTCGGACAGGGGCCGCTGTGGCCTATGGCTACACCTTC CASTRTGAAVAYGYTF
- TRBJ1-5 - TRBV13 TGTGCCAGCAGCTTGGGGGGGGTTCAGCCCCAGCATTTT CASSLGGVQPQHF
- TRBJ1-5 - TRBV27 TGTGCCAGCAGTTTTGGCGGAGGTGGCAATCAGCCCCAGCATTTT CASSFGGGGNQPQHF
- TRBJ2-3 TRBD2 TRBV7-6 TGTGCCAGCAGCCTAAGCGGGGGTAGCACAGATACGCAGTATTTT CASSLSGGSTDTQYF
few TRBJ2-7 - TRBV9 TGTGCCAGCAGCCCTCTGCGAGGGCCGTCCTACGAGCAGTACTTC CASSPLRGPSYEQYF
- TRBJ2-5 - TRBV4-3 TGCGCCAGCAGCCAAGTTCTGGGGGAATCCCAGTACTTC CASSQVLGESQYF
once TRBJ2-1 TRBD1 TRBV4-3 TGCGCCAGCAGCCTCATGGGACAGGCGTACAATGAGCAGTTCTTC CASSLMGQAYNEQFF
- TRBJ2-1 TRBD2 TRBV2 TGTGCCAGCAGTAAGGAGGGTAGCGGGATACAAAATGAGCAGTTCTTC CASSKEGSGIQNEQFF
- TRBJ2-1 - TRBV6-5 TGTGCCAGCAGTTCCCCCTGGGGGGCGCGTGAGCAGTTCTTC CASSSPWGAREQFF
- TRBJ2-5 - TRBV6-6 TGTGCCAGCAGCCTACTGACAGGCCAAGAGACCCAGTACTTC CASSLLTGQETQYF
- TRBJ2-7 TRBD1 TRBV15 TGTGCCACCAGCAGCTTAGGACAGGCCACCTCCTACGAGCAGTACTTC CATSSLGQATSYEQYF
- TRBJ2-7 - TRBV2 TGTGCCATCCTGCCCGGGAGCTCCTACGAGCAGTACTTC CAILPGSSYEQYF
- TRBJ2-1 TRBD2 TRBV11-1 TGTGCCAGCAGCTTAGAGAGGCTAGCGGGATACAATGAGCAGTTCTTC CASSLERLAGYNEQFF
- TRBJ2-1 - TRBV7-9 TGTGCCAGCAGCCAGTCTCCGAGGGGCTCCTACAATGAGCAGTTCTTC CASSQSPRGSYNEQFF
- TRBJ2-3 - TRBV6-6 TGTGCCAGCAGTGGGGCAGGCACAGATACGCAGTATTTT CASSGAGTDTQYF